These T cell receptor beta chains were read from a single sample in a study of blood T cell repertoires in COVID-19. Libraries were prepared by immunoSEQ multiplex PCR; TCRdb keeps only in-frame clonotypes and omits some of them. This table holds almost 200,000 clones, approximately 87% found once. The sample taken for sequencing was peripheral blood. The origin of the receptors is a woman in her sixties or seventies with acute or convalescent COVID-19. Both conserved end residues are part of each CDR3. Fields, in order: CDR3 length, clone size, J gene, D gene, V gene, CDR3 DNA, CDR3 protein. A D gene is named only where the DNA matches it firmly. Clone size, where shown, is once, few, many, or a class for clones that have expanded.

CDR3 length: 16
clone size: -
J gene: TRBJ1-5
D gene: TRBD1
V gene: TRBV18
CDR3 DNA: TGTGCCAGCTCACCTGTGGGACAGGGAGGCAATCAGCCCCAGCATTTT
CDR3 protein: CASSPVGQGGNQPQHF

CDR3 length: 14
clone size: -
J gene: TRBJ1-2
D gene: -
V gene: TRBV3-1/TRBV3-2
CDR3 DNA: TGTGCCAGCAGCCAAGATTGGGCAGGGTCTGGCTACACCTTC
CDR3 protein: CASSQDWAGSGYTF

CDR3 length: 13
clone size: -
J gene: TRBJ2-3
D gene: -
V gene: TRBV7-9
CDR3 DNA: TGTGCCAGCAGCTTTCCTCCAGTAGATACGCAGTATTTT
CDR3 protein: CASSFPPVDTQYF

CDR3 length: 13
clone size: -
J gene: TRBJ1-1
D gene: -
V gene: TRBV29-1
CDR3 DNA: TGCAGCGCAAATACAGGGAGGGACACTGAAGCTTTCTTT
CDR3 protein: CSANTGRDTEAFF

CDR3 length: 17
clone size: once
J gene: TRBJ1-2
D gene: -
V gene: TRBV15
CDR3 DNA: TGTGCCACCAGCAGTAGTGATCAGGGTTGGGGAAACTATGGCTACACCTTC
CDR3 protein: CATSSSDQGWGNYGYTF

CDR3 length: 15
clone size: -
J gene: TRBJ1-5
D gene: -
V gene: TRBV5-5
CDR3 DNA: TGTGCCAGCAGCTCGGAGAGAGGCCCCAATCAGCCCCAGCATTTT
CDR3 protein: CASSSERGPNQPQHF

CDR3 length: 12
clone size: -
J gene: TRBJ2-1
D gene: -
V gene: TRBV19
CDR3 DNA: TGTGCCAGTAGGGGAGTGCTGGATGAGCAGTTCTTC
CDR3 protein: CASRGVLDEQFF

CDR3 length: 16
clone size: -
J gene: TRBJ1-2
D gene: TRBD1
V gene: TRBV5-4
CDR3 DNA: TGTGCCAGCAGCTTGGTGGGGGGACAGGGGAACTATGGCTACACCTTC
CDR3 protein: CASSLVGGQGNYGYTF

CDR3 length: 15
clone size: -
J gene: TRBJ2-3
D gene: TRBD2
V gene: TRBV6-5
CDR3 DNA: TGTGCCAGCAGTCTTAGCGGGGAGGGCACAGATACGCAGTATTTT
CDR3 protein: CASSLSGEGTDTQYF

CDR3 length: 14
clone size: -
J gene: TRBJ2-3
D gene: TRBD1
V gene: TRBV7-9
CDR3 DNA: TGTGCCAGCAGCCCCCAGGGGGCAACAGATACGCAGTATTTT
CDR3 protein: CASSPQGATDTQYF

CDR3 length: 15
clone size: few
J gene: TRBJ2-7
D gene: TRBD2
V gene: TRBV7-8
CDR3 DNA: TGTGCCAGCAGCCCAAAACGACTAGCGTCCTACGAGCAGTACTTC
CDR3 protein: CASSPKRLASYEQYF

CDR3 length: 15
clone size: -
J gene: TRBJ2-5
D gene: -
V gene: TRBV11-2
CDR3 DNA: TGTGCCAGCAGCTTAGTTCCAGGGAGGACAGAGACCCAGTACTTC
CDR3 protein: CASSLVPGRTETQYF

CDR3 length: 15
clone size: -
J gene: TRBJ2-3
D gene: TRBD1
V gene: TRBV28
CDR3 DNA: TGTGCCAGCAGTTACTACAGGGGGGCGGAAAGCTCGCAGTATTTT
CDR3 protein: CASSYYRGAESSQYF

CDR3 length: 14
clone size: -
J gene: TRBJ2-7
D gene: TRBD2
V gene: TRBV15
CDR3 DNA: TGTGCCACCAGCAGCCGGGGGGTCCCCTACGAGCAGTACTTC
CDR3 protein: CATSSRGVPYEQYF

CDR3 length: 15
clone size: -
J gene: TRBJ2-2
D gene: TRBD1
V gene: TRBV7-8
CDR3 DNA: TGTGCCAGCAGCGCGAGGGACAGGGCGGCCGGGGAGCTGTTTTTT
CDR3 protein: CASSARDRAAGELFF

CDR3 length: 13
clone size: -
J gene: TRBJ2-7
D gene: -
V gene: TRBV6-5
CDR3 DNA: TGTGCCAGCAACCGGCCGGGCAGGGGTGAGCAGTACTTC
CDR3 protein: CASNRPGRGEQYF

CDR3 length: 13
clone size: -
J gene: TRBJ2-7
D gene: -
V gene: TRBV11-2
CDR3 DNA: TGTGCCAGCAGCTTAAGGCGGGTCTACGAGCAGTACTTC
CDR3 protein: CASSLRRVYEQYF

CDR3 length: 14
clone size: -
J gene: TRBJ2-5
D gene: -
V gene: TRBV18
CDR3 DNA: TGTGCCAGCTCACCCCCCCAGTCCCCGTCGACCCAGTACTTC
CDR3 protein: CASSPPQSPSTQYF

CDR3 length: 15
clone size: -
J gene: TRBJ1-6
D gene: TRBD1
V gene: TRBV18
CDR3 DNA: TGTGCCAGCTCACCAACGCAGGGGGAGAATTCACCCCTCCACTTT
CDR3 protein: CASSPTQGENSPLHF

CDR3 length: 15
clone size: -
J gene: TRBJ1-2
D gene: -
V gene: TRBV3-1/TRBV3-2
CDR3 DNA: TGTGCCAGCAGCCAAATGGGGGCAGGAAACTATGGCTACACCTTC
CDR3 protein: CASSQMGAGNYGYTF

CDR3 length: 13
clone size: -
J gene: TRBJ1-3
D gene: -
V gene: TRBV5-5
CDR3 DNA: TGTGCCAGCAGCTTGGACAGGGACAACACCATATATTTT
CDR3 protein: CASSLDRDNTIYF

CDR3 length: 14
clone size: -
J gene: TRBJ2-5
D gene: -
V gene: TRBV11-3
CDR3 DNA: TGTGCCAGCAGCTCCCCCCCCGGTTCGGAGACCCAGTACTTC
CDR3 protein: CASSSPPGSETQYF

CDR3 length: 12
clone size: -
J gene: TRBJ2-5
D gene: -
V gene: TRBV6-5
CDR3 DNA: TGTGCCAGCAGTTACGCGGGCGAGACCCAGTACTTC
CDR3 protein: CASSYAGETQYF

CDR3 length: 15
clone size: -
J gene: TRBJ2-3
D gene: TRBD1
V gene: TRBV3-1/TRBV3-2
CDR3 DNA: TGTGCCAGCAGCCAATGGGGACAGGGCACAGATACGCAGTATTTT
CDR3 protein: CASSQWGQGTDTQYF

CDR3 length: 14
clone size: -
J gene: TRBJ1-2
D gene: -
V gene: TRBV11-2
CDR3 DNA: TGTGCCAGCAGCTCGGCTGGGGCTCGGGAGGGCTACACCTTC
CDR3 protein: CASSSAGAREGYTF

CDR3 length: 14
clone size: -
J gene: TRBJ1-1
D gene: TRBD1
V gene: TRBV11-3
CDR3 DNA: TGTGCCAGCAGCCTCTGGACAGGGAACACTGAAGCTTTCTTT
CDR3 protein: CASSLWTGNTEAFF

CDR3 length: 14
clone size: -
J gene: TRBJ2-7
D gene: TRBD1
V gene: TRBV18
CDR3 DNA: TGTGCCAGCTCACGAGACAGGGGTGGGTACGAGCAGTACTTC
CDR3 protein: CASSRDRGGYEQYF

CDR3 length: 14
clone size: -
J gene: TRBJ2-5
D gene: TRBD1
V gene: TRBV5-1
CDR3 DNA: TGCGCCAGCAGCTTGAAAGGGGGCGTGGAGACCCAGTACTTC
CDR3 protein: CASSLKGGVETQYF

CDR3 length: 13
clone size: -
J gene: TRBJ2-5
D gene: -
V gene: TRBV18
CDR3 DNA: TGTGCCAGCTCACCACTCAGGCCAGAGACCCAGTACTTC
CDR3 protein: CASSPLRPETQYF

CDR3 length: 11
clone size: -
J gene: TRBJ2-7
D gene: TRBD1
V gene: TRBV20-1
CDR3 DNA: TGCAGGGGACAGGGTCCCTACGAGCAGTACTTC
CDR3 protein: CRGQGPYEQYF

CDR3 length: 15
clone size: few
J gene: TRBJ1-4
D gene: TRBD1
V gene: TRBV6-6
CDR3 DNA: TGTGCCAGCAGCCCCAAGGACAGGGCAGGGGAAAAACTGTTTTTT
CDR3 protein: CASSPKDRAGEKLFF

CDR3 length: 18
clone size: -
J gene: TRBJ2-2
D gene: -
V gene: TRBV3-1/TRBV3-2
CDR3 DNA: TGTGCCAGCAGCCCCCACCGACCATTCGCCCAGGACACCGGGGAGCTGTTTTTT
CDR3 protein: CASSPHRPFAQDTGELFF

CDR3 length: 12
clone size: -
J gene: TRBJ1-1
D gene: -
V gene: TRBV18
CDR3 DNA: TGTGCCAGCTCACCCATGAACACTGAAGCTTTCTTT
CDR3 protein: CASSPMNTEAFF

CDR3 length: 16
clone size: -
J gene: TRBJ2-1
D gene: TRBD2
V gene: TRBV7-3
CDR3 DNA: TGTGCCAGCAGCCCTGGCCCAGCGGGAGTCACGAATGAGCAGTTCTTC
CDR3 protein: CASSPGPAGVTNEQFF

CDR3 length: 16
clone size: -
J gene: TRBJ2-3
D gene: TRBD2
V gene: TRBV19
CDR3 DNA: TGTGCCAGTACGTTCCTAGCGGGGGGTTCCACAGATACGCAGTATTTT
CDR3 protein: CASTFLAGGSTDTQYF

CDR3 length: 12
clone size: -
J gene: TRBJ2-5
D gene: -
V gene: TRBV28
CDR3 DNA: TGTGCCAGCAGCCAGGGGAAAGAGACCCAGTACTTC
CDR3 protein: CASSQGKETQYF

CDR3 length: 14
clone size: -
J gene: TRBJ1-2
D gene: TRBD1
V gene: TRBV5-6
CDR3 DNA: TGTGCCAGCAGCTCGGCGTGGGGGACAGATGGCTACACCTTC
CDR3 protein: CASSSAWGTDGYTF

CDR3 length: 15
clone size: few
J gene: TRBJ1-3
D gene: -
V gene: TRBV5-1
CDR3 DNA: TGCGCCAGCAGCTCATGGACAGACTCTGGAAACACCATATATTTT
CDR3 protein: CASSSWTDSGNTIYF

CDR3 length: 12
clone size: once
J gene: TRBJ2-2
D gene: -
V gene: TRBV28
CDR3 DNA: TGTGCCAGCAGTGGGAGCACCGGGGAGCTGTTTTTT
CDR3 protein: CASSGSTGELFF

CDR3 length: 17
clone size: -
J gene: TRBJ2-1
D gene: TRBD2
V gene: TRBV27
CDR3 DNA: TGTGCCAGCAGTTTCCCCCCGGGACTAGGAGCCTACAATGAGCAGTTCTTC
CDR3 protein: CASSFPPGLGAYNEQFF

CDR3 length: 12
clone size: -
J gene: TRBJ2-3
D gene: -
V gene: TRBV9
CDR3 DNA: TGTGCCAGTTCGCGGGTTTCAGATACGCAGTATTTT
CDR3 protein: CASSRVSDTQYF

CDR3 length: 16
clone size: -
J gene: TRBJ2-7
D gene: -
V gene: TRBV7-2
CDR3 DNA: TGTGCCAGCAGCGCCGCCCCCGGACAGTTGGGCTACGAGCAGTACTTC
CDR3 protein: CASSAAPGQLGYEQYF

CDR3 length: 14
clone size: -
J gene: TRBJ2-7
D gene: TRBD2
V gene: TRBV14
CDR3 DNA: TGTGCCAGCAGTCGACTAGCGGAGTCCTACGAGCAGTACTTC
CDR3 protein: CASSRLAESYEQYF

CDR3 length: 15
clone size: -
J gene: TRBJ2-2
D gene: TRBD2
V gene: TRBV28
CDR3 DNA: TGTGCCAGCTCTCATAAGCGGGGGCAACTCGGGGAGCTGTTTTTT
CDR3 protein: CASSHKRGQLGELFF

CDR3 length: 16
clone size: -
J gene: TRBJ2-3
D gene: TRBD2
V gene: TRBV18
CDR3 DNA: TGTGCCAGCTCTCCGCGACTAGCGGGGGGCACAGATACGCAGTATTTT
CDR3 protein: CASSPRLAGGTDTQYF

CDR3 length: 11
clone size: few
J gene: TRBJ2-5
D gene: -
V gene: TRBV27
CDR3 DNA: TGTGCCAGCCCCATCCAAGAGACCCAGTACTTC
CDR3 protein: CASPIQETQYF

CDR3 length: 14
clone size: -
J gene: TRBJ1-3
D gene: TRBD1
V gene: TRBV6-5
CDR3 DNA: TGTGCCAGCAGCGTGGACAGGGCAAAGGACACCATATATTTT
CDR3 protein: CASSVDRAKDTIYF

CDR3 length: 12
clone size: -
J gene: TRBJ2-2
D gene: -
V gene: TRBV12-3/TRBV12-4
CDR3 DNA: TGTGCCAGCACCACGAACACCGGGGAGCTGTTTTTT
CDR3 protein: CASTTNTGELFF

CDR3 length: 14
clone size: -
J gene: TRBJ1-3
D gene: -
V gene: TRBV6-1
CDR3 DNA: TGTGCCAGCAGTGAGCGACACTCTGGAAACACCATATATTTT
CDR3 protein: CASSERHSGNTIYF

CDR3 length: 15
clone size: many
J gene: TRBJ2-7
D gene: TRBD1
V gene: TRBV11-3
CDR3 DNA: TGTGCCAGCAGCTCCCCCGACAGGGCAAGAAACGAGCAGTACTTC
CDR3 protein: CASSSPDRARNEQYF

CDR3 length: 13
clone size: -
J gene: TRBJ1-2
D gene: -
V gene: TRBV27
CDR3 DNA: TGTGCCAGCAGTTTCAGGGGTAACTATGGCTACACCTTC
CDR3 protein: CASSFRGNYGYTF

CDR3 length: 16
clone size: few
J gene: TRBJ1-1
D gene: TRBD1
V gene: TRBV28
CDR3 DNA: TGTGCCAGCAGTTTACGACAGGGGGCTTGGTTCACTGAAGCTTTCTTT
CDR3 protein: CASSLRQGAWFTEAFF

CDR3 length: 12
clone size: -
J gene: TRBJ2-1
D gene: -
V gene: TRBV6-4
CDR3 DNA: TGTGCCAGCAGTGACCTCGGCAATGAGCAGTTCTTC
CDR3 protein: CASSDLGNEQFF

CDR3 length: 14
clone size: -
J gene: TRBJ2-7
D gene: TRBD1
V gene: TRBV19
CDR3 DNA: TGTGCCAGTAGTCCTGGGACAGACACCTACGAGCAGTACTTC
CDR3 protein: CASSPGTDTYEQYF

CDR3 length: 15
clone size: -
J gene: TRBJ2-2
D gene: -
V gene: TRBV2
CDR3 DNA: TGTGCCAGCAGTGTTCAGGGACTGAACACCGGGGAGCTGTTTTTT
CDR3 protein: CASSVQGLNTGELFF

CDR3 length: 15
clone size: once
J gene: TRBJ2-3
D gene: TRBD1
V gene: TRBV4-1
CDR3 DNA: TGCGCCAGCAGCCCTAACGACAGGGGAGCAGATACGCAGTATTTT
CDR3 protein: CASSPNDRGADTQYF

CDR3 length: 15
clone size: -
J gene: TRBJ2-5
D gene: TRBD2
V gene: TRBV5-1
CDR3 DNA: TGCGCCAGCAGCTTAAAGGGCGGGAGCGGGGAGACCCAGTACTTC
CDR3 protein: CASSLKGGSGETQYF

CDR3 length: 14
clone size: few
J gene: TRBJ2-2
D gene: -
V gene: TRBV29-1
CDR3 DNA: TGCAGCGTTGAAGCGGGTTCGAACACCGGGGAGCTGTTTTTT
CDR3 protein: CSVEAGSNTGELFF

CDR3 length: 12
clone size: -
J gene: TRBJ2-1
D gene: TRBD2
V gene: TRBV6-5
CDR3 DNA: TGTGCCAGCAGCTATGGGGAGGGTGAGCAGTTCTTC
CDR3 protein: CASSYGEGEQFF